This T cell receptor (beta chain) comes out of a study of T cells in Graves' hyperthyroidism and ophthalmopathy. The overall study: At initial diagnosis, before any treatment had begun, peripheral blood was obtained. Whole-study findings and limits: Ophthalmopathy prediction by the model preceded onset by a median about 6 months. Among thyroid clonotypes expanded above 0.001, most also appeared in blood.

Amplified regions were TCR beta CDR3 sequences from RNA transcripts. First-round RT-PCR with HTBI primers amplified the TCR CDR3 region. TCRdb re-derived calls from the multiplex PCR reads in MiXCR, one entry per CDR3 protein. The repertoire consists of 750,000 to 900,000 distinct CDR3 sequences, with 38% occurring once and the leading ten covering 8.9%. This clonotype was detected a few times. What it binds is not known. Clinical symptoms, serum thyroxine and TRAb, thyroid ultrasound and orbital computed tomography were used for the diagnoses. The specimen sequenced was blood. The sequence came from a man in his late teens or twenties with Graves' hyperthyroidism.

CDR3 DNA: TGTGCCAGCAGCGACGACGACAGGGAGAAGACCCAGTACTTC. Residues: CASSDDDREKTQYF. This chain joins TRBV13 and TRBJ2-5; 7 bases align to TRBD1. V lost 5 bases to trimming and J lost 6 bases; unmatched junction nucleotides: 9. This CDR3 is 14 amino acids long. Germline V gives CDR1 PRHDT, CDR2 FYEKMQ (reference sequence).